This TCR beta chain was sequenced for a study of blood T cell repertoires in COVID-19. Participants were aged about 18 to 95 years, lived in some 23 US areas, and enrolled virtually. Exposed study participants had met a COVID-19 case within 2 weeks before entry. Study processing details: Scientists estimated how many nucleated cells there were by amplifying reference gene primers. Here immunoSEQ multiplex PCR was the method, and the copy in TCRdb shows in-frame clones only, minus some. V, J and clone size reflect that table, while D and trimming were determined from the DNA. The data contain around 330,000 clones, 85% of them singletons. Germline V CDR1 and CDR2: SGHAT, FQDESV (reference sequence). The CDR3 has 12 amino acids. The germline V and J ends were trimmed by 6 bases and 4 bases, with 8 bases remaining between them.

The chain uses TRBV11-1 and TRBJ2-3; TRBD1 might be the D (6 bases). Sequences were obtained from PBMCs or T cells enriched from blood (not recorded which). This TCR derives from a woman under 40 who had been exposed to COVID-19. The CDR3 DNA reads TGTGCCAGCAGGGGGGCCGCAGATACGCAGTATTTT. It specifies CASRGAADTQYF. The full variable domain, its missing parts supplied by reference TRBV11-1 and TRBJ2-3, is EAEVAQSPRYKITEKSQAVAFWCDPISGHATLYWYRQILGQGPELLVQFQDESVVDDSQLPKDRFSAERLKGVDSTLKIQPAELGDSAMYLCASRGAADTQYFGPGTRLTVL.